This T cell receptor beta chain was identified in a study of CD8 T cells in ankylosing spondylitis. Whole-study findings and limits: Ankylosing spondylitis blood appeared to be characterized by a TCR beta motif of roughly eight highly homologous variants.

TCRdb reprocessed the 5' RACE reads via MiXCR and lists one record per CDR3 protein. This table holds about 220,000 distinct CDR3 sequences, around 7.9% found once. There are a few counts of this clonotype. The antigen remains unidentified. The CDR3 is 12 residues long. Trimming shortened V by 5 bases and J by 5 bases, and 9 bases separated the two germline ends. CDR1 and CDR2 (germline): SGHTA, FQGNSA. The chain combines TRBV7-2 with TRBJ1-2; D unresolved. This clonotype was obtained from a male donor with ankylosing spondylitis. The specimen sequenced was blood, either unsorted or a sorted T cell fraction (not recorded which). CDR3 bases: TGTGCCAGCAGCCGCCCGGGATATGGCTACACCTTC. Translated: CASSRPGYGYTF.